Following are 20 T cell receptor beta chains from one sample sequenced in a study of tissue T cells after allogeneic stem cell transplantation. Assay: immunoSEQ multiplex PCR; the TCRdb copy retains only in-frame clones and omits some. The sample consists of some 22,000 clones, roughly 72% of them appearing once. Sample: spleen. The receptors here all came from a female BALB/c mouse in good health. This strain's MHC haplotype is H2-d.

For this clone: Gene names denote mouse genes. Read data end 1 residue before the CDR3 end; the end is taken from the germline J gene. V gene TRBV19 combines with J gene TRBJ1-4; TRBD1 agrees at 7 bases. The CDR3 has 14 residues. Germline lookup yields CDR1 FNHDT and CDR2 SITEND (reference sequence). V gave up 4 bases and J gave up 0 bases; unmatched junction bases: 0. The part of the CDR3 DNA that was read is TGTGCCAGCAGTGGGACAGTTTCCAACGAAAGATTATTT. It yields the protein CASSGTVSNERLF. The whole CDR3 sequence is CASSGTVSNERLFF.

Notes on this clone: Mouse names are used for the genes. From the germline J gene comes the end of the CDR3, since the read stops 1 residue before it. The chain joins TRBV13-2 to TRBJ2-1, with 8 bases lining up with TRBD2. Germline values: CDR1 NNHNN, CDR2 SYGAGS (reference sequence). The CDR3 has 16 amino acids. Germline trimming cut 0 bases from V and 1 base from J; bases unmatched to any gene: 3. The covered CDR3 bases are TGTGCCAGCGGTGATGCACCTGGGGGGAACTATGCTGAGCAGTTC. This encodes CASGDAPGGNYAEQF. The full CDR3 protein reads CASGDAPGGNYAEQFF.

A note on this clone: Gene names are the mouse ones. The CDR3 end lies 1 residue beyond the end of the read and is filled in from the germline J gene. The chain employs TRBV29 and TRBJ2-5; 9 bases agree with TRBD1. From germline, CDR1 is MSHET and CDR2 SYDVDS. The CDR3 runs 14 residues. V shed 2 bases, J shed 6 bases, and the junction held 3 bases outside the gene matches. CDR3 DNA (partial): TGTGCTAGCAGTTTACCACAGGGGGCGGACACCCAGTAC. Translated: CASSLPQGADTQY. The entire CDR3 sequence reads CASSLPQGADTQYF.

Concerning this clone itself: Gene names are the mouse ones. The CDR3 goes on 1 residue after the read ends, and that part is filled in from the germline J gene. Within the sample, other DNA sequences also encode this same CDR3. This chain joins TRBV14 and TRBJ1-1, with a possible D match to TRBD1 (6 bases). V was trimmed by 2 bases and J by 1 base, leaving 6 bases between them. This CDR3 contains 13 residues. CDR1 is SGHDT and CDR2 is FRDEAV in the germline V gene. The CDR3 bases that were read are TGTGCCAGCAGTTTAGGGGGGAACACAGAAGTCTTC. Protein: CASSLGGNTEVF. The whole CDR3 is CASSLGGNTEVFF.

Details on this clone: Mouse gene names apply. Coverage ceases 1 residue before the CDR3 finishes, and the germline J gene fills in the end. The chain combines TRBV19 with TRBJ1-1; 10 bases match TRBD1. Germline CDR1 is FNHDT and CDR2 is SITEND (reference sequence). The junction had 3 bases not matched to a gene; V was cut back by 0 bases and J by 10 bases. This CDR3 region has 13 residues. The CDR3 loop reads CASSIGDRGGVFF. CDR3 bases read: TGTGCCAGCAGTATAGGGGACAGGGGAGGAGTCTTC.

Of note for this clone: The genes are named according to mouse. The covered CDR3 bases are TGTGCCAGCAGCGGACTGGGTCCGTATGAACAGTAC. As protein: CASSGLGPYEQY. The whole CDR3 protein reads CASSGLGPYEQYF. This chain links TRBV5 with TRBJ2-7, with 8 bases matching TRBD2. The read comes to an end 1 residue before the CDR3 does, leaving the germline J gene to fill in the end. J was trimmed by 4 bases and V by 5 bases; bases with no gene match: 4. Germline loops: CDR1 LGHNA, CDR2 YNLKQL (reference sequence). The CDR3 runs to 13 residues.

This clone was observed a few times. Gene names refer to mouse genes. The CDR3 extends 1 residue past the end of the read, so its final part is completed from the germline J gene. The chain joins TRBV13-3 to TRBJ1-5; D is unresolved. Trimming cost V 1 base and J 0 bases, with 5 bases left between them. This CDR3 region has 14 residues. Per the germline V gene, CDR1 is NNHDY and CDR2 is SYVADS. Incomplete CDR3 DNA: TGTGCCAGCAGTGATTCGGATAACAACCAGGCTCCGCTT. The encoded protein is CASSDSDNNQAPL. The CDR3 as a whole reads CASSDSDNNQAPLF.

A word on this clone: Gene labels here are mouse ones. The CDR3 DNA, read in part, is TGCACCTGCAGTGCAGATCTGGACTGGGGGGGCGCTGAGCAGTTC. This sequence encodes CTCSADLDWGGAEQF. The full-length CDR3 reads as CTCSADLDWGGAEQFF. The chain employs TRBV1 and TRBJ2-1, with TRBD2 matching over 13 bases. The DNA ends 1 residue before the CDR3 does, and the rest of the CDR3 is filled in from the germline J gene. The CDR3 runs 16 residues. Per germline, CDR1 NSQYPW and CDR2 LRSPGD (reference sequence). J was trimmed by 7 bases and V by 0 bases; bases with no gene match: 3. The complete variable domain, with remaining parts taken from reference TRBV1 and TRBJ2-1, reads VTLLEQNPRWRLVPRGQAVNLRCILKNSQYPWMSWYQQDLQKQLQWLFTLRSPGDKEVKSLPGADYLATRVTDTELRLQVANMSQGRTLYCTCSADLDWGGAEQFFGPGTRLTVL.

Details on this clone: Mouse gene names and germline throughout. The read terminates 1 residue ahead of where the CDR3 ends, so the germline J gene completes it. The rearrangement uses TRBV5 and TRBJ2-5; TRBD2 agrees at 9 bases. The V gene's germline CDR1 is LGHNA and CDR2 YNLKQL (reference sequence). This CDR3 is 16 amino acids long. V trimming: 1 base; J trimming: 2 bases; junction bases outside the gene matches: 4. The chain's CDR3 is CASSQVDWGSQDTQYF. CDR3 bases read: TGTGCCAGCAGCCAAGTCGACTGGGGGAGCCAAGACACCCAGTAC.

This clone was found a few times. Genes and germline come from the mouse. The CDR3 bases that were read are TGTGCCAGCGGTGATGAACTGGGGGGGCGCTCCTATGAACAGTAC. Protein product: CASGDELGGRSYEQY. The CDR3, in full, reads CASGDELGGRSYEQYF. The chain links TRBV13-2 to TRBJ2-7, with 11 nucleotides matching TRBD2. The CDR3 end is not reached by the read, which stops 1 residue before it; the germline J gene fills it in. Trimming cost V 0 bases and J 0 bases; bases outside gene matches: 2. Per the germline V gene, CDR1 is NNHNN and CDR2 is SYGAGS (reference sequence). The CDR3 length is 16 residues.

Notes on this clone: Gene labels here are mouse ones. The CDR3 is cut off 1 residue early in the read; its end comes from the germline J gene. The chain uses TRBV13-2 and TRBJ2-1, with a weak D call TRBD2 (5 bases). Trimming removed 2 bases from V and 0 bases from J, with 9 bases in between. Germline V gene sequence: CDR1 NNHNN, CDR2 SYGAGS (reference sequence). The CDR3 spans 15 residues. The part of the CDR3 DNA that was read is TGTGCCAGCGGTGACCGGACTTATAACTATGCTGAGCAGTTC. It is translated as CASGDRTYNYAEQF. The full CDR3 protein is CASGDRTYNYAEQFF.

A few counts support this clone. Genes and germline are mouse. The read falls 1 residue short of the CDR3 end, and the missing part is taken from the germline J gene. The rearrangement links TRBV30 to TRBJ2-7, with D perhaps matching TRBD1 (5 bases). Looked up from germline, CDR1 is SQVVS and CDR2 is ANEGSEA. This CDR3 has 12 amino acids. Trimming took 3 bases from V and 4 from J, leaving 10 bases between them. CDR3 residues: CSSSQDNYEQYF. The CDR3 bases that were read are TGTAGTTCTAGCCAGGACAATTATGAACAGTAC. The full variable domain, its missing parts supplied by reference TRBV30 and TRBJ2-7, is SVLLYQKPNRDICQSGTSLKIQCVADSQVVSMFWYQQFQEQSLMLMATANEGSEATYESGFTKDKFPISRPNLTFSTLTVNNARPGDSSIYFCSSSQDNYEQYFGPGTRLTVL.

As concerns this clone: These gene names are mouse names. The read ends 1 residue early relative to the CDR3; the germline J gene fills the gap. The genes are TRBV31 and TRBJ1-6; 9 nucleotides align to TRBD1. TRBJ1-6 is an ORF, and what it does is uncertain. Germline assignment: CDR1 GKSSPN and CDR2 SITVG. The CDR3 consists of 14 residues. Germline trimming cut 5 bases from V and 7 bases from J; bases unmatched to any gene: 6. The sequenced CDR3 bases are TGTGCCTGGGCTCCGGACAGGGGAAATTCGCCCCTCTAC. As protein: CAWAPDRGNSPLY. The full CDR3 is CAWAPDRGNSPLYF.

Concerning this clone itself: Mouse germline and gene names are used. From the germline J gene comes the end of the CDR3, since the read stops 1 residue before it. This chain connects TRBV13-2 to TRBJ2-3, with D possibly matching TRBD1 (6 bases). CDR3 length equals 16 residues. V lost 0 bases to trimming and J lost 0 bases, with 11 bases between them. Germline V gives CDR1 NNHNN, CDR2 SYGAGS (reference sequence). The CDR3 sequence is CASGDARGFSAETLYF. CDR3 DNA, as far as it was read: TGTGCCAGCGGTGATGCAAGGGGGTTTAGTGCAGAAACGCTGTAT.

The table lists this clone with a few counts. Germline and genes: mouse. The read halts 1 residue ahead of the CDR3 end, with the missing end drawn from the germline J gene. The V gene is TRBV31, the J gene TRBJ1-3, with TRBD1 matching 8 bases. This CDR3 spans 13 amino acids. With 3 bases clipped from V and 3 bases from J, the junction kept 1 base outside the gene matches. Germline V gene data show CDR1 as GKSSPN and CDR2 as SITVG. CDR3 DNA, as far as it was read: TGTGCCTGGAGCAGGGGGCTTGGAAATACGCTCTAT. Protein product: CAWSRGLGNTLY. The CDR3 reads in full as CAWSRGLGNTLYF. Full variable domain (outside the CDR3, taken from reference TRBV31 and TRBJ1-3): AQTIHQWPVAEIKAVGSPLSLGCTIKGKSSPNLYWYWQATGGTLQQLFYSITVGQVESVVQLNLSASRPKDDQFILSTEKLLLSHSGFYLCAWSRGLGNTLYFGEGSRLIVV.

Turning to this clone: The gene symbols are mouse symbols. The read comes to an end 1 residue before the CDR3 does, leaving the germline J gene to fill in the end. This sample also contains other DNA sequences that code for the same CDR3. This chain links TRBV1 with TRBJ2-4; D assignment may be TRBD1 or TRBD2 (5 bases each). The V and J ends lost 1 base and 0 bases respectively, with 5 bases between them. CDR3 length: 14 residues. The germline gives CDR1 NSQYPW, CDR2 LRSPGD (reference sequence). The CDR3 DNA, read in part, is TGCACCTGCAGTGCAGGGGGCAGTCAAAACACCTTGTAC. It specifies CTCSAGGSQNTLY. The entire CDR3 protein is CTCSAGGSQNTLYF.

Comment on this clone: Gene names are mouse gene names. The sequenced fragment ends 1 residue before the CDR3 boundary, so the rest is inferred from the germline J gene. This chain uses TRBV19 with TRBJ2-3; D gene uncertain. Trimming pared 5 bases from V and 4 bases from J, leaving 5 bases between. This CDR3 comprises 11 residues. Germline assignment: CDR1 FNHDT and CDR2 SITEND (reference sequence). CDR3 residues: CASRLTETLYF. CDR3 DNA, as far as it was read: TGTGCCAGCAGGCTGACAGAAACGCTGTAT.

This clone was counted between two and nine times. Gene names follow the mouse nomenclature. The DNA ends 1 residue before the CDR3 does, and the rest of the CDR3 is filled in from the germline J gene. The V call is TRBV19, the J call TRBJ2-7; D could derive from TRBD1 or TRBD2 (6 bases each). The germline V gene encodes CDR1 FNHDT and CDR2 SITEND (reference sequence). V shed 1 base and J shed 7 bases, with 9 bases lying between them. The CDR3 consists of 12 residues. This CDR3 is CASSIRGREQYF. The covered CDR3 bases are TGTGCCAGCAGTATACGGGGGCGAGAACAGTAC.

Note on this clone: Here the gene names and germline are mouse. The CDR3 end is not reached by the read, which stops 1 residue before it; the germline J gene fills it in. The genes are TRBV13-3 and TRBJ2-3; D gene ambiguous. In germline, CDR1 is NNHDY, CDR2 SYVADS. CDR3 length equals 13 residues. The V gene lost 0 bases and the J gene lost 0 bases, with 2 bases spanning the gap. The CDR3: CASSDGSAETLYF. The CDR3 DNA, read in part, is TGTGCCAGCAGTGATGGCAGTGCAGAAACGCTGTAT.

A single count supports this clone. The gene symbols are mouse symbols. CDR3 region: CAWSLGTEDTQYF. The sequenced part of the CDR3 DNA is TGTGCCTGGAGTCTAGGCACTGAAGACACCCAGTAC. This chain uses TRBV31 with TRBJ2-5; D call uncertain. The sequence runs out 1 residue before the end of the CDR3; the remainder is reconstructed from the germline J gene. The CDR3 is made up of 13 amino acids. Germline V lookup: CDR1 GKSSPN, CDR2 SITVG. Trimming removed 0 bases at V and 4 bases at J, with 8 bases between.